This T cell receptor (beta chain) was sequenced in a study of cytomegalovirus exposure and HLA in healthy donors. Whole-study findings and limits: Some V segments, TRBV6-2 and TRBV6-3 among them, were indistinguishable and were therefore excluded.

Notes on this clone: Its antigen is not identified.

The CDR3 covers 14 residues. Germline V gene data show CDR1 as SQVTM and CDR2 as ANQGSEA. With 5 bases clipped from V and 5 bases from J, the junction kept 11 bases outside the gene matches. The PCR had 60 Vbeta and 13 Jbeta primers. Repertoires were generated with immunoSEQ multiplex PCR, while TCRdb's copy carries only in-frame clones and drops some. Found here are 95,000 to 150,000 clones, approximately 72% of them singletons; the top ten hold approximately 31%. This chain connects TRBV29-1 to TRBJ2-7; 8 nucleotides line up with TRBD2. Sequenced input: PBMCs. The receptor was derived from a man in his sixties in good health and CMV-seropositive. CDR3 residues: CSVLPSGFRDEQYF. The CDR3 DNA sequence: TGCAGCGTTCTACCTAGCGGGTTTAGGGACGAGCAGTACTTC.